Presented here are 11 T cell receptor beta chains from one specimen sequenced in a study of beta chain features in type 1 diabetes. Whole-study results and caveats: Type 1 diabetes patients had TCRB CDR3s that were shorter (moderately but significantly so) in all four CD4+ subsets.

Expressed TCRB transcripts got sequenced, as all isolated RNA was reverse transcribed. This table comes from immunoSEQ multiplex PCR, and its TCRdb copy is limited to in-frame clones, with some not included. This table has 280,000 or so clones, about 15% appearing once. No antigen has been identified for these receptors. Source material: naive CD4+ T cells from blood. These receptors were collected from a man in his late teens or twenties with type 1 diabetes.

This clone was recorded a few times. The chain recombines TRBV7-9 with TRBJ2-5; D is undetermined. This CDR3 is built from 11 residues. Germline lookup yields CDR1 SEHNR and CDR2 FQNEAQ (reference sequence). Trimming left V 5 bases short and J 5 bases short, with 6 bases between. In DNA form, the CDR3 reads TGTGCCAGCAGCGACTCCGAGACCCAGTACTTC. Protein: CASSDSETQYF.

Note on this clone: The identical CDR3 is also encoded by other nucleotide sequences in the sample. Here the CDR3 DNA reads TGTGCCAGCAGCGTACGCCAGGGCTACGAGCAGTACTTC. Translated: CASSVRQGYEQYF. The chain carries TRBV9 and TRBJ2-7, with D possibly being TRBD1 (5 bases). V was clipped by 1 base and J by 3 bases, with 8 bases between them. The CDR3 extends over 13 amino acids. Per germline, CDR1 SGDLS and CDR2 YYNGEE.

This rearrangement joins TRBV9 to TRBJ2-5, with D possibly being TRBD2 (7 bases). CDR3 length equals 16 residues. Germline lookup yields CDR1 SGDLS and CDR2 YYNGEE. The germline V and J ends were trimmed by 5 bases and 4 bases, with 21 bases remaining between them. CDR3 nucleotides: TGTGCCAGCAGTCCCTCGGGGGGCGGGGTCGGAGAGACCCAGTACTTC. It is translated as CASSPSGGGVGETQYF.

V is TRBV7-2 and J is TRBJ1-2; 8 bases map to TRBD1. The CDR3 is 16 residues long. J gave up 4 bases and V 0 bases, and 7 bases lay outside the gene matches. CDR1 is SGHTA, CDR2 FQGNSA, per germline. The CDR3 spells CASSLAMDREGYGYTF. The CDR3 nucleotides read TGTGCCAGCAGCTTAGCCATGGACAGGGAGGGCTATGGCTACACCTTC.

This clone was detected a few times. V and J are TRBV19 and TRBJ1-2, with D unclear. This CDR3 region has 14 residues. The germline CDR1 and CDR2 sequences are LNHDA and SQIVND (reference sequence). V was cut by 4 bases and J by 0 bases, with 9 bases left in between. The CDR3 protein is CASSTQISNYGYTF. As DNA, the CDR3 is TGTGCCAGTAGTACACAGATCTCTAACTATGGCTACACCTTC.

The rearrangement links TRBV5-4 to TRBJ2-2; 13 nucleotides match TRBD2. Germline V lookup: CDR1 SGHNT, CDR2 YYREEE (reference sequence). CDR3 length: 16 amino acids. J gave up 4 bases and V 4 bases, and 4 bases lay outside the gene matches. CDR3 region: CASSPWTSGGTGELFF. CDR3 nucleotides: TGTGCCAGCAGCCCCTGGACTAGCGGGGGCACCGGGGAGCTGTTTTTT.

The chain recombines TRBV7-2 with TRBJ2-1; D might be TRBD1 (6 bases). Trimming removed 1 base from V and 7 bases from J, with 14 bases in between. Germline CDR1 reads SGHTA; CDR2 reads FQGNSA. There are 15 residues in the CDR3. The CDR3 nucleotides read TGTGCCAGCAGCTTAGGAGGGCAGGGGTATAATGAGCAGTTCTTC. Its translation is CASSLGGQGYNEQFF.

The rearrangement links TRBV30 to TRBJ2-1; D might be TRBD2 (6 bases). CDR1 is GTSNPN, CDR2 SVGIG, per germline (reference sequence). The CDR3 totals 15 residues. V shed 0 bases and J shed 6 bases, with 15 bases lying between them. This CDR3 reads CAWSVLVAAGNEQFF. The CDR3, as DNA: TGTGCCTGGAGTGTACTGGTAGCGGCCGGCAATGAGCAGTTCTTC.

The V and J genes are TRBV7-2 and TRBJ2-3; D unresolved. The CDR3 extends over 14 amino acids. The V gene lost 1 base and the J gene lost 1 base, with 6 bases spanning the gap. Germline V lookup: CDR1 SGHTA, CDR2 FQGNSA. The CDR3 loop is CASSLDAGTDTQYF. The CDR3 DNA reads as TGTGCCAGCAGCTTAGATGCGGGCACAGATACGCAGTATTTT.

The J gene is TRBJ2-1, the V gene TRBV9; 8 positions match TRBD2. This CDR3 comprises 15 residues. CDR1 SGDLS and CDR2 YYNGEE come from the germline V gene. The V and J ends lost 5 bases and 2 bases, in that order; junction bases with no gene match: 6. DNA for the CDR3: TGTGCCAGCAGTGAGAGACTAGCGCCCTACAATGAGCAGTTCTTC. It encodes CASSERLAPYNEQFF. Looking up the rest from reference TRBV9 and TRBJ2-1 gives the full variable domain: DSGVTQTPKHLITATGQRVTLRCSPRSGDLSVYWYQQSLDQGLQFLIQYYNGEERAKGNILERFSAQQFPDLHSELNLSSLELGDSALYFCASSERLAPYNEQFFGPGTRLTVL.

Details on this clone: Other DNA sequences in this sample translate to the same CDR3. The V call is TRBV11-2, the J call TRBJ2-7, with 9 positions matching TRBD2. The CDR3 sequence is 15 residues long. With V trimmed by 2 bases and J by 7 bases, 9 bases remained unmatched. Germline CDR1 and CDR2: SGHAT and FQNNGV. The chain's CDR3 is CASSLSSGSSYEQYF. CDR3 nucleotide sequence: TGTGCCAGCAGCTTAAGTAGCGGGAGTTCGTATGAGCAGTACTTC.